The rows below give T cell receptor beta chains drawn from one sample of a study of cytomegalovirus exposure and HLA in healthy donors. The method was immunoSEQ multiplex PCR; TCRdb's version includes in-frame clones alone and lacks a portion of them. The table lists 110,000 to 150,000 clones, 75% of them singletons. Sequenced material: PBMCs. The receptor set was obtained from a man aged 25 to 40 in good health and CMV-seronegative. Each CDR3 is given with its conserved first and last residue.

V,J,CDR3
TRBV7-2,TRBJ1-4,CASSLEGGTAGWEKLFF
TRBV28,TRBJ1-5,CASSFRESNQPQHF
TRBV6-1,TRBJ1-2,CASSEGADADYGYTF
TRBV28,TRBJ1-3,CASNIQGLRSGNTIYF
TRBV29-1,TRBJ1-2,CSVERGNYGYTF
TRBV20-1,TRBJ2-2,CSATDTGELFF
TRBV21-1,TRBJ2-5,CASSPTVLAGGTEETQYF
TRBV5-1,TRBJ2-6,CASSAGQGNSGANVLTF
TRBV18,TRBJ2-7,CASSPREQGAYEQYF
TRBV2,TRBJ1-1,CASAAQENTEAFF
TRBV5-1,TRBJ2-6,CASGSRGNSGANGLTF
TRBV6-1,TRBJ2-5,CASSARVLETQYF